This TCR beta chain was found in a study of identical twins. Trimming removed 2 bases from V and 0 bases from J; junction bases left unmatched: 3. The V gene's germline CDR1 is SGHDN and CDR2 FVKESK. The CDR3 covers 16 residues. TCRdb analysed the 5' RACE reads with MiXCR anew, one entry per CDR3 protein. The sample has some 300,000 distinct CDR3 sequences, over 9% seen once. This clonotype was picked up a small number of times. The data were also submitted as part of a second study, on yellow fever vaccine responses in identical twins.

Input material: CD8+ T cells sorted from blood. The clonotype comes from a woman aged 18-30 years in good health. The chain links TRBV14 to TRBJ2-7; 11 bases fit TRBD2. This chain's CDR3 is CASSQFTSGSSYEQYF. In nucleotides, the CDR3 is TGTGCCAGCAGCCAATTTACTAGCGGGAGCTCCTACGAGCAGTACTTC.